These T cell receptor beta chains were read from a single sample in a study of PD-1 blockade in mismatch repair-deficient tumors. Profiling relied on immunoSEQ multiplex PCR, and the TCRdb table lists in-frame clones only, not all of them. The sample consists of around 120,000 clones, approximately 86% of them appearing once. Sequenced here: peripheral blood, sampled 44 weeks after starting pembrolizumab. These TCRs come from an adult with mismatch repair-deficient cancer. CDR3s include the opening cysteine and the closing phenylalanine or tryptophan. The order of the fields is D gene, J gene, V gene, clone size, CDR3 protein, CDR3 DNA. A D gene is named only where the DNA matches it firmly. Size values are once, few and many counts, or a class for expanded clones, and some rows have none.

D gene: TRBD1; J gene: TRBJ1-1; V gene: TRBV7-6; clone size: -; CDR3 protein: CASSRDRGGTEAFF; CDR3 DNA: TGTGCCAGCAGCCGAGACAGGGGGGGGACTGAAGCTTTCTTT
D gene: TRBD2; J gene: TRBJ2-7; V gene: TRBV7-6; clone size: -; CDR3 protein: CASSLRSGTSGTTYEQYF; CDR3 DNA: TGTGCCAGCAGCTTAAGATCCGGGACTAGCGGGACAACCTACGAGCAGTACTTC
D gene: -; J gene: TRBJ2-3; V gene: TRBV27; clone size: -; CDR3 protein: CASSLGATDTQYF; CDR3 DNA: TGTGCCAGCAGTTTAGGCGCCACAGATACGCAGTATTTT
D gene: -; J gene: TRBJ2-5; V gene: TRBV7-9; clone size: -; CDR3 protein: CASSPEGSGIGETQYF; CDR3 DNA: TGTGCCAGCAGCCCCGAGGGGTCAGGCATAGGAGAGACCCAGTACTTC
D gene: -; J gene: TRBJ1-2; V gene: TRBV10-3; clone size: -; CDR3 protein: CAISESGQAGDGYTF; CDR3 DNA: TGTGCCATCAGTGAGTCGGGGCAGGCGGGGGATGGCTACACCTTC
D gene: TRBD1; J gene: TRBJ1-1; V gene: TRBV7-3; clone size: -; CDR3 protein: CASSPTGTGDAFF; CDR3 DNA: TGTGCCAGCAGCCCTACCGGGACAGGGGACGCTTTCTTT
D gene: TRBD1; J gene: TRBJ2-6; V gene: TRBV27; clone size: once; CDR3 protein: CASSLGQGVFSGANVLTF; CDR3 DNA: TGTGCCAGCAGTTTAGGGCAGGGGGTTTTCTCTGGGGCCAACGTCCTGACTTTC
D gene: TRBD2; J gene: TRBJ2-7; V gene: TRBV28; clone size: once; CDR3 protein: CASSHGTRSYEQYF; CDR3 DNA: TGTGCCAGCAGTCACGGGACTAGATCCTACGAGCAGTACTTC
D gene: TRBD2; J gene: TRBJ2-7; V gene: TRBV28; clone size: -; CDR3 protein: CASQPGTTRHEQYF; CDR3 DNA: TGTGCCAGTCAACCCGGGACTACCCGCCACGAGCAGTACTTC
D gene: -; J gene: TRBJ2-7; V gene: TRBV7-9; clone size: -; CDR3 protein: CASSLAQAGPIPYEQYF; CDR3 DNA: TGTGCCAGCAGCTTAGCGCAAGCAGGCCCGATTCCTTACGAGCAGTACTTC
D gene: -; J gene: TRBJ2-7; V gene: TRBV6-5; clone size: -; CDR3 protein: CASSPGTPGYEQYF; CDR3 DNA: TGTGCCAGCAGCCCCGGGACTCCAGGCTACGAGCAGTACTTC
D gene: -; J gene: TRBJ2-1; V gene: TRBV6-4; clone size: -; CDR3 protein: CASSENEQFF; CDR3 DNA: TGTGCCAGCAGTGAAAATGAGCAGTTCTTC
D gene: -; J gene: TRBJ2-3; V gene: TRBV11-2; clone size: -; CDR3 protein: CASSRRDSDTQYF; CDR3 DNA: TGTGCCAGCAGCCGACGTGACAGTGATACGCAGTATTTT
D gene: -; J gene: TRBJ2-2; V gene: TRBV6-6; clone size: -; CDR3 protein: CASSYFGDTHTGELFF; CDR3 DNA: TGTGCCAGCAGTTACTTTGGGGACACCCACACCGGGGAGCTGTTTTTT
D gene: -; J gene: TRBJ2-5; V gene: TRBV29-1; clone size: -; CDR3 protein: CSVEPQELWETQYF; CDR3 DNA: TGCAGCGTTGAGCCCCAGGAGTTATGGGAGACCCAGTACTTC
D gene: TRBD1; J gene: TRBJ2-2; V gene: TRBV28; clone size: medium-sized; CDR3 protein: CASREDGDRDTGELFF; CDR3 DNA: TGTGCCAGCAGAGAGGACGGGGACAGGGACACCGGGGAGCTGTTTTTT
D gene: -; J gene: TRBJ1-1; V gene: TRBV27; clone size: once; CDR3 protein: CASSITLNTEAFF; CDR3 DNA: TGTGCCAGCAGTATAACACTGAACACTGAAGCTTTCTTT
D gene: -; J gene: TRBJ2-7; V gene: TRBV7-9; clone size: -; CDR3 protein: CASSLGGGEQYF; CDR3 DNA: TGTGCCAGCAGCTTAGGAGGCGGCGAGCAGTACTTC
D gene: -; J gene: TRBJ2-2; V gene: TRBV2; clone size: few; CDR3 protein: CASSVPSGPLTGELFF; CDR3 DNA: TGTGCCAGCAGTGTGCCCTCGGGACCCCTCACCGGGGAGCTGTTTTTT
D gene: -; J gene: TRBJ2-2; V gene: TRBV7-9; clone size: -; CDR3 protein: CASSLARDFNTGELFF; CDR3 DNA: TGTGCCAGCAGCTTGGCCCGGGACTTTAACACCGGGGAGCTGTTTTTT
D gene: TRBD2; J gene: TRBJ2-1; V gene: TRBV9; clone size: -; CDR3 protein: CASSVATRLANEQFF; CDR3 DNA: TGTGCCAGCAGCGTAGCTACGAGACTAGCCAATGAGCAGTTCTTC
D gene: -; J gene: TRBJ1-3; V gene: TRBV30; clone size: -; CDR3 protein: CAWSVSLSSGNTIYF; CDR3 DNA: TGTGCCTGGAGTGTTTCCTTGAGCTCTGGAAACACCATATATTTT
D gene: -; J gene: TRBJ2-7; V gene: TRBV27; clone size: -; CDR3 protein: CASSHPGPPNEQYF; CDR3 DNA: TGTGCCAGCAGTCACCCCGGGCCGCCTAACGAGCAGTACTTC